One sample yielded the 18 T cell receptor beta chains listed below, sequenced in a study of T cell responses to AZD1222 COVID-19 vaccine. Measured with immunoSEQ multiplex PCR; TCRdb has only the in-frame clones, and not every one. Among approximately 150,000 clones listed, 90% were seen once. The sequences come from peripheral blood, collected 28 days after the second AZD1222 dose. Receptors originate from an adult who received the AZD1222 COVID-19 vaccine.

The chain has TRBV28 and TRBJ1-4, with unresolved D. The CDR3 is made up of 16 amino acids. In germline, CDR1 is MDHEN, CDR2 SYDVKM. V gave up 2 bases and J gave up 5 bases, with 15 bases separating them. The CDR3 nucleotides are TGTGCCAGCAGTTTACCCCCGGGGAGGAGAAATGAAAAACTGTTTTTT. Amino acids: CASSLPPGRRNEKLFF. Full variable domain (rest looked up from reference TRBV28 and TRBJ1-4): DVKVTQSSRYLVKRTGEKVFLECVQDMDHENMFWYRQDPGLGLRLIYFSYDVKMKEKGDIPEGYSVSREKKERFSLILESASTNQTSMYLCASSLPPGRRNEKLFFGSGTQLSVL.

This clone was picked up a small number of times. The chain joins TRBV5-1 to TRBJ2-7; D remains unclear. The CDR3 consists of 13 residues. CDR1 and CDR2 (germline): SGHRS, YFSETQ. Trimming cost V 0 bases and J 1 base, with 5 bases left between them. CDR3 nucleotides: TGCGCCAGCAGCTTGGGGCGGTCCTACGAGCAGTACTTC. Amino acids: CASSLGRSYEQYF.

The chain is built from TRBV5-4 and TRBJ2-5, with 7 bases fitting TRBD1. The ends lost 1 base at V and 3 bases at J; junction bases unmatched: 0. Germline CDR1 SGHNT, CDR2 YYREEE (reference sequence). The CDR3 length is 13 residues. The chain's CDR3 is CASSLTGEETQYF. The CDR3 DNA follows: TGTGCCAGCAGCTTGACAGGGGAAGAGACCCAGTACTTC.

The chain employs TRBV2 and TRBJ2-3; 12 bases are shared with TRBD2. Germline trimming cut 7 bases from V and 7 bases from J; bases unmatched to any gene: 3. CDR1 and CDR2 (germline): SNHLY, FYNNEI. The CDR3 runs 13 residues. The CDR3 reads CASKTSGSYTQYF. CDR3 coding DNA: TGTGCCAGCAAGACTAGCGGGAGTTATACGCAGTATTTT.

J is TRBJ2-1 and V is TRBV20-1, with no clear D. V was pared by 3 bases and J by 3 bases, with 12 bases between. Germline CDR1 is DFQATT and CDR2 is SNEGSKA (reference sequence). This CDR3 comprises 14 residues. CDR3 residues: CSASRAADYNEQFF. The CDR3 DNA sequence: TGCAGTGCTAGTAGGGCAGCTGACTACAATGAGCAGTTCTTC.

In its sample, this clone was seen once. The V gene is TRBV28, the J gene TRBJ2-7, with 7 bases matching TRBD2. Germline V gives CDR1 MDHEN, CDR2 SYDVKM. The CDR3 is 17 residues long. The J segment lost 1 base and the V segment lost 3 bases, leaving 12 bases of the junction unmatched. The CDR3 protein is CASSFPPQAGSSYEQYF. The DNA for the CDR3 is TGTGCCAGCAGTTTTCCCCCCCAAGCGGGATCATCCTACGAGCAGTACTTC. Variable domain in full (rest from reference TRBV28 and TRBJ2-7): DVKVTQSSRYLVKRTGEKVFLECVQDMDHENMFWYRQDPGLGLRLIYFSYDVKMKEKGDIPEGYSVSREKKERFSLILESASTNQTSMYLCASSFPPQAGSSYEQYFGPGTRLTVT.

Only one count was recorded for this clone. This rearrangement joins TRBV7-2 to TRBJ2-4, with TRBD1 as a possible D gene (6 bases). Trimming took off 6 bases at V and 0 bases at J, with 21 bases between the two ends. This CDR3 spans 18 amino acids. Germline CDR1 is SGHTA and CDR2 is FQGNSA. CDR3 DNA: TGTGCCAGCAGAGCTCCAGGGGATTGGGATTTAGCCAAAAACATTCAGTACTTC. As protein: CASRAPGDWDLAKNIQYF.

The V gene is TRBV5-1, the J gene TRBJ2-7, with D perhaps matching TRBD1 or TRBD2 (5 bases each). The CDR3 runs to 14 residues. Looked up from germline, CDR1 is SGHRS and CDR2 is YFSETQ. With 4 bases removed from V and 2 bases from J, the gap between germline ends came to 13 bases. The CDR3 protein is CASSGGRSPYEQYF. The CDR3 DNA reads as TGCGCCAGCAGCGGGGGACGCTCGCCCTACGAGCAGTACTTC.

The V and J genes are TRBV12-3 or TRBV12-4 and TRBJ1-6, with a weak D call TRBD1 (5 bases). Deletions cut 5 bases from V and 7 bases from J, with 9 bases between. This CDR3 region has 13 residues. CDR3 DNA sequence: TGTGCCAGCAGTGGGGCGGGGAATTCACCCCTCCACTTT. Protein product: CASSGAGNSPLHF.

This chain uses TRBV3-1 (or the pseudogene TRBV3-2) with TRBJ2-1; 9 bases line up with TRBD2. V dropped 4 bases and J dropped 4; count of bases not matched to a gene: 14. The CDR3 contains 18 residues. Germline V gene lookup returns CDR1 LGHDT and CDR2 YNNKEL (reference sequence). CDR3 DNA sequence: TGTGCCAGCAGCCCCCACCGCGGAAGGAGCGGGGGGTACAATGAGCAGTTCTTC. This translates into CASSPHRGRSGGYNEQFF.

The rearrangement joins TRBV27 to TRBJ2-3, with 8 bases aligning to TRBD2. Trimming at V came to 4 bases and at J to 1 base, leaving 13 bases not matched to a gene. Germline-derived CDR1 and CDR2 are MNHEY and SMNVEV (reference sequence). This CDR3 region has 18 residues. The CDR3 coding sequence is TGTGCCAGCAGTTATTTATCCGCGGGAGGCCGAGGCACAGATACGCAGTATTTT. Encoded protein: CASSYLSAGGRGTDTQYF.

The chain uses TRBV10-2 and TRBJ2-7, with 14 bases aligning to TRBD2. Per germline, CDR1 WSHSY and CDR2 SAAADI. After removal of 3 bases from V and 3 bases from J, the junction contained 4 bases not matched to a gene. This CDR3 is 16 amino acids long. CDR3 nucleotides: TGCGCCAGCAGTGATTTGGGACTAGCGGGGGTCTACGAGCAGTACTTC. Translating gives CASSDLGLAGVYEQYF.

The chain uses TRBV19 and TRBJ2-3, with D uncertain. This CDR3 is built from 11 residues. Germline V CDR1 and CDR2: LNHDA, SQIVND (reference sequence). Trimming removed 4 bases at V and 3 bases at J, with 2 bases between. The CDR3 DNA reads TGTGCCAGTAGTAAAACAGATACGCAGTATTTT. This gives the protein CASSKTDTQYF. The full variable domain, rest sourced from reference TRBV19 and TRBJ2-3, is DGGITQSPKYLFRKEGQNVTLSCEQNLNHDAMYWYRQDPGQGLRLIYYSQIVNDFQKGDIAEGYSVSREKKESFPLTVTSAQKNPTAFYLCASSKTDTQYFGPGTRLTVL.

The chain links TRBV12-3 or TRBV12-4 to TRBJ2-7; D is ambiguous. CDR3 size: 12 residues. The ends were cut back, 3 bases at V and 6 bases at J, with 9 bases in the middle. The CDR3 nucleotides read TGTGCCAGCAGTTTTTCTTCAGGCGAGCAGTACTTC. Translated: CASSFSSGEQYF.

This rearrangement joins TRBV7-9 to TRBJ2-3; 8 bases are a match to TRBD2. The CDR3 is 14 residues long. Germline assignment: CDR1 SEHNR and CDR2 FQNEAQ (reference sequence). The J segment lost 1 base and the V segment lost 3 bases, leaving 0 bases of the junction unmatched. CDR3 region: CASSFSGGTDTQYF. CDR3 in DNA: TGTGCCAGCAGCTTTAGCGGGGGCACAGATACGCAGTATTTT.

This chain joins TRBV28 and TRBJ2-7, with 11 bases identical to TRBD2. V shed 6 bases, J shed 2 bases, and the junction held 3 bases outside the gene matches. The CDR3 covers 14 residues. Germline CDR1 reads MDHEN; CDR2 reads SYDVKM. CDR3 nucleotide sequence: TGTGCCAGCAGCCTGACTAGCGGGACCTACGAGCAGTACTTC. Its translation: CASSLTSGTYEQYF.

J is TRBJ1-2 and V is TRBV6-5; a weak D match, TRBD1 (6 bases). Trimming pared 6 bases from V and 8 bases from J, leaving 13 bases between. Germline V CDR1 and CDR2: MNHEY, SVGAGI. CDR3 length: 12 residues. CDR3 sequence: CASSLRQGGYTF. CDR3 DNA: TGTGCCAGCAGCCTCCGCCAGGGGGGCTACACCTTC.

This sequence joins TRBV7-9 and TRBJ1-2; D remains unclear. V was cut by 4 bases and J by 1 base, with 13 bases left in between. Per germline, CDR1 SEHNR and CDR2 FQNEAQ (reference sequence). There are 15 residues in the CDR3. The CDR3 protein is CASSSVGRVNYGYTF. The CDR3 DNA sequence: TGTGCCAGCAGCTCAGTCGGACGCGTTAACTATGGCTACACCTTC.